This TCR beta chain was observed in a study of cytomegalovirus exposure and HLA in healthy donors (dated by TCRdb to 2017 to 2019). Background on the whole study: A later analysis indicated that the 90 to 150 validation repertoires were generated on the platform also employed for the approximately 670 repertoires of the first cohort. The aim of the study was to test whether cataloging public T cell receptors could identify signatures of past pathogen exposure. Along with the approximately 650-subject first cohort, a separate validation cohort of over a hundred different subjects was used. To predict cytomegalovirus infection status, the study combined high-throughput TCR immunosequencing, statistical association of individual TCRs with disease status, and machine learning.

Points the paper makes about the study in general: The classifier was reported to diagnose cytomegalovirus status with high specificity and sensitivity in both the original cohort and the validation cohort. The study gave a list of about 170 TCR beta chains associated with cytomegalovirus. In a later analysis, TCRs clustered in the first cohort were found to also tend to co-occur in the approximately 120 validation repertoires, with about 93% of cluster scores above 0. Three of the identified cytomegalovirus-associated TCR beta chains were confirmed in vitro to be specific for cytomegalovirus antigens. Across donors, most TCR sequences were observed very rarely, whereas some public TCRs were present in many individuals. A later analysis lacked HLA typing for the validation cohort, so it scored co-occurrence in that cohort across all 120 repertoires. The authors suggested that the approach could potentially be generalized to other disease states and immunological phenotypes.

V trim: 4 bases; J trim: 2 bases; unmatched bases: 9. CDR1 and CDR2, per the germline V gene, are SGHRS and YFSETQ. There are 18 amino acids in the CDR3, from cysteine to phenylalanine inclusive. Only the CDR3 region is kept as DNA, spanning 54 bases read in frame from base 1. The donors were included in the validation cohort of roughly 120 subjects, a group kept apart from the approximately 700-subject first cohort. Details on this clone: It lacks a known antigen. No per-base quality is available; no much larger clone lies one base away.

The library came from the immunoSEQ multiplex PCR assay. The authors' analysis ran thus. A statistical classification framework was built for diagnosing cytomegalovirus status from the catalog of TCR beta chain sequences. TCRdb's version of the immuneACCESS table is confined to in-frame rearrangements and falls short of the full clone set. An unresolved V gene accounts for under half of the shortfall where checked; the remainder is of unknown origin. D and trimming come from the DNA, and the V and J calls and clone size come from that table. The sample has some 310,000 clones on record, approximately 91% of them singletons. The ten largest make up around 1% of the sample.

The chain is assembled from TRBV5-1 and TRBJ2-6; the central 10 bases match TRBD1. Sequenced: PBMCs. This TCR was recovered from a man under 40 in good health and CMV-seronegative. The CDR3 region has the sequence CASSPQTGGSPGANVLTF. The bases are TGCGCCAGCAGCCCGCAGACAGGGGGCAGTCCTGGGGCCAACGTCCTGACTTTC.